This note documents a single TCR beta chain sequence. Its matching antigen is unknown. CDR3 and TCR beta VDJ profiling relied on a genomic DNA template. Each CDR3 protein is one row after TCRdb ran MiXCR on the reads. The sample records roughly 300,000 distinct CDR3 sequences, approximately 57% being singletons. The sample comes from a study of CD8+CD57+ T cells in acquired aplastic anemia. Background on the study: When averaged, DNA from sorted CD4+ and CD8+ cells came to around 3.1 ug. Study results and caveats: Controls and patients did not differ significantly in CD8+ Simpson's diversity. Patients and controls had in common some 30 CD8+ CDR3 sequences.

The sequenced material came from sorted CD4+, CD8+, or CD8+CD57+ T cells (not recorded which) from PBMCs. The clonotype was recovered from a human donor with severe aplastic anemia or a healthy control (not recorded which).

DNA of the CDR3: TGTGCCACCAGTGGGGGTTCCTACAATGAGCAGTTCTTC. Protein: CATSGGSYNEQFF. This chain uses TRBV24-1 with TRBJ2-1; D is uncertain. CDR3 length: 13 amino acids. Germline lookup yields CDR1 KGHDR and CDR2 SFDVKD. Trimming took off 5 bases at V and 1 base at J, with 5 bases between the two ends.